This T cell receptor beta chain is from a study of cytomegalovirus exposure and HLA in healthy donors. The PCR was carried out with 60 Vbeta primers and 13 Jbeta primers. Profiled with immunoSEQ multiplex PCR; TCRdb holds only in-frame clones, not every one. Its table records roughly 53,000 clones. The V gene lost 3 bases and the J gene lost 7 bases, with 19 bases spanning the gap. The CDR3 runs to 16 residues. Germline V gene sequence: CDR1 LNHDA, CDR2 SQIVND (reference sequence). Study-wide points: In presence/absence analyses, roughly uniform sequencing depth across donors was assumed. In an earlier analysis, in approximately 570 donors, most V segments appeared productive either ~90% or ~30% of the time.

About this clone: The antigen remains undetermined.

The TCR originated in a man between 18 and 29 years old in good health and CMV-seropositive. The specimen was PBMCs. This chain joins TRBV19 and TRBJ1-5; D not resolved. CDR3 sequence: CASSISDIEWRQPQHF. The CDR3 nucleotides are TGTGCCAGTAGTATCTCAGATATTGAATGGCGGCAGCCCCAGCATTTT.